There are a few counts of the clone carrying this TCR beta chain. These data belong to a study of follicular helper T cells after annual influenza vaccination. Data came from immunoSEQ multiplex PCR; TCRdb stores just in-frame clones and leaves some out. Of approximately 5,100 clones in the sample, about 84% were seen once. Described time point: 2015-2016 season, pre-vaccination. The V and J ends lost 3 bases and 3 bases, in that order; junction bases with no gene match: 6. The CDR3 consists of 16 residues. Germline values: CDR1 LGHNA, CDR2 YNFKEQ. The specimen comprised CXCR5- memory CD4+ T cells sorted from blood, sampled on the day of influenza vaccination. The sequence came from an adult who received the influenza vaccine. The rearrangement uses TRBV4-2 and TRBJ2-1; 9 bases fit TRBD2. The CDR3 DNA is TGTGCCAGCAGCCATCCCAGCGGGGGGCGCTACAATGAGCAGTTCTTC. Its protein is CASSHPSGGRYNEQFF.